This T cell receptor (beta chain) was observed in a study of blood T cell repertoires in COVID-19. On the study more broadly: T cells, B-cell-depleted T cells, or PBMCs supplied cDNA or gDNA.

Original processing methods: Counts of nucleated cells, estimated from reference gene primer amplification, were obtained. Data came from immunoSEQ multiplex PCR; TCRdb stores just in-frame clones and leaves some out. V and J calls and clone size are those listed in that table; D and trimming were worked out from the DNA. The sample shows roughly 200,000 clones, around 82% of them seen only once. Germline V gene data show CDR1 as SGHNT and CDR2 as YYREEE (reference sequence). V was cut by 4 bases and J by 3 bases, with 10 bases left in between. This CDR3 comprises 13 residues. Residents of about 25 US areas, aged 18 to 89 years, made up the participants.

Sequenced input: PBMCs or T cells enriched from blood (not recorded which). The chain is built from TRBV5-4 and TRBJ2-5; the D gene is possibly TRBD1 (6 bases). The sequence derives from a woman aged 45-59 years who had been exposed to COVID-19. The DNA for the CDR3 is TGTGCCAGCAGCACTCACAGGGAAGAGACCCAGTACTTC. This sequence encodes CASSTHREETQYF.